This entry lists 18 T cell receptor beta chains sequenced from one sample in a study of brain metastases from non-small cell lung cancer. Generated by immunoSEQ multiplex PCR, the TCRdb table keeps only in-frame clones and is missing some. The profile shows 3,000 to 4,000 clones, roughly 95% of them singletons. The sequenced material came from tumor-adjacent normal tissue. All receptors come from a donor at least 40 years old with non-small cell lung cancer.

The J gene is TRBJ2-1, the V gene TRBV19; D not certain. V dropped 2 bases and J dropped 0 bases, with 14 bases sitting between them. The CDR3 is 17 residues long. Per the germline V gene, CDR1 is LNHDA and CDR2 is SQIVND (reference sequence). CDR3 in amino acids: CASSIIMLLSSYNEQFF. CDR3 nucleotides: TGTGCCAGTAGTATAATAATGCTTTTGAGCTCCTACAATGAGCAGTTCTTC. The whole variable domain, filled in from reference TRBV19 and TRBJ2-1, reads DGGITQSPKYLFRKEGQNVTLSCEQNLNHDAMYWYRQDPGQGLRLIYYSQIVNDFQKGDIAEGYSVSREKKESFPLTVTSAQKNPTAFYLCASSIIMLLSSYNEQFFGPGTRLTVL.

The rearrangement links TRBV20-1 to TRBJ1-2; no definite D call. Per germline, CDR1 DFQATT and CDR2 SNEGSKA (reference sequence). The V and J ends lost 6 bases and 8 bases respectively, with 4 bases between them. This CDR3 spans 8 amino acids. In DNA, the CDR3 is TGCAGTGCGACGGGCTACACCTTC. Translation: CSATGYTF.

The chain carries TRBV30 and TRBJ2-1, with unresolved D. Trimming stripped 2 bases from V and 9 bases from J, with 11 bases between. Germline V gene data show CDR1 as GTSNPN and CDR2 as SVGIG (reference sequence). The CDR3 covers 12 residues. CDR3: CAWSITAGEQFF. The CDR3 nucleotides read TGTGCCTGGAGTATTACGGCCGGTGAGCAGTTCTTC.

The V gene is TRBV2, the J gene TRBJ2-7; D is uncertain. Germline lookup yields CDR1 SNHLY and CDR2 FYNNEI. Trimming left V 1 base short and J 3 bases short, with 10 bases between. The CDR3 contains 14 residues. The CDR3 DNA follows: TGTGCCAGCAGTGAAGACGGCAGAGGCTACGAGCAGTACTTC. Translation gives CASSEDGRGYEQYF.

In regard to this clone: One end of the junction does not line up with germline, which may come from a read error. The CDR3 region has the DNA TGCGCCACCAGCGGGGTGTCCAATGAGCAGTTCTTC. It yields the protein CATSGVSNEQFF. V usage is TRBV5-1 and J usage is TRBJ2-1; 7 positions match TRBD2. The germline V gene has CDR1 SGHRS and CDR2 YFSETQ. The CDR3 spans 12 residues.

This CDR3 reads CASSELQGWYNEQFF. CDR3 nucleotides: TGTGCCAGCAGTGAACTACAGGGCTGGTACAATGAGCAGTTCTTC. This chain links TRBV6-1 with TRBJ2-1, with D perhaps matching TRBD1 (6 bases). V was shortened by 2 bases and J by 4 bases, with 12 bases between the two germline ends. The CDR3 is 15 amino acids. In germline, CDR1 is MNHNS, CDR2 SASEGT.

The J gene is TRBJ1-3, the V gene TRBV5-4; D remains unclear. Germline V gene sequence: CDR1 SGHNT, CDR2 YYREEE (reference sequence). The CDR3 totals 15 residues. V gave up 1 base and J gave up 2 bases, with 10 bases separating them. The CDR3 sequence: CASSLLDIAGNTIYF. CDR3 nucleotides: TGTGCCAGCAGCTTGCTCGATATAGCTGGAAACACCATATATTTT.

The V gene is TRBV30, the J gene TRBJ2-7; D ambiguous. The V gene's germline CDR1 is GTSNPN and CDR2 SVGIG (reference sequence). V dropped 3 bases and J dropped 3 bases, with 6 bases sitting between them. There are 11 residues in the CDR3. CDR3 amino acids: CAWRGLYEQYF. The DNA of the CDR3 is TGTGCCTGGAGGGGCCTCTACGAGCAGTACTTC.

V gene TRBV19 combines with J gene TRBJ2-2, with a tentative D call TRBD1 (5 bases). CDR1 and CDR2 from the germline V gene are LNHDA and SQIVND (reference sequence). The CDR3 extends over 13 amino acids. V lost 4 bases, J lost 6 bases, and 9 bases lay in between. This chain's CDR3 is CASSNIGAGELFF. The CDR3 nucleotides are TGTGCCAGTAGTAATATAGGGGCCGGGGAGCTGTTTTTT.

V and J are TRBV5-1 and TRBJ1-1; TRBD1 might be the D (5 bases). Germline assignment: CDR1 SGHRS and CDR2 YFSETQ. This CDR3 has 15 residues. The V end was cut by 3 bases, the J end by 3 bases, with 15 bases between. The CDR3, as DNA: TGCGCCAGCAGCTCGAACGGGGGGGACCACACTGAAGCTTTCTTT. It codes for CASSSNGGDHTEAFF. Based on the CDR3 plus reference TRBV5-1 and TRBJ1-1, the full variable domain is KAGVTQTPRYLIKTRGQQVTLSCSPISGHRSVSWYQQTPGQGLQFLFEYFSETQRNKGNFPGRFSGRQFSNSRSEMNVSTLELGDSALYLCASSSNGGDHTEAFFGQGTRLTVV.

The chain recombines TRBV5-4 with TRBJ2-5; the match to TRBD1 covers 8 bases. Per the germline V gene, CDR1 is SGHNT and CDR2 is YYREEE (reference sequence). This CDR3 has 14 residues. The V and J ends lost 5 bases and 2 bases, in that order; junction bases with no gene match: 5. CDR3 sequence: CASSLQGVQETQYF. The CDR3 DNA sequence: TGTGCCAGCAGTTTACAGGGGGTGCAAGAGACCCAGTACTTC.

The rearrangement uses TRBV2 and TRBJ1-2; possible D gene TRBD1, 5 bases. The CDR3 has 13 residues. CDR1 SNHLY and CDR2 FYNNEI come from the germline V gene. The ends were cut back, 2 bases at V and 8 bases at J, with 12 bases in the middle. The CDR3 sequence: CASSEQGRVGYTF. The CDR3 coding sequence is TGTGCCAGCAGTGAACAGGGCAGGGTCGGCTACACCTTC.

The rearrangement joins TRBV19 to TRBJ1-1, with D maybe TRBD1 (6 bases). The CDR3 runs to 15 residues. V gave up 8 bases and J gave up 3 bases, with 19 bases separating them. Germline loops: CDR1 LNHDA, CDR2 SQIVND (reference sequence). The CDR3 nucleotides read TGTGCCAGTGCACAGGGAGCCCGTGAGCACACTGAAGCTTTCTTT. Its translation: CASAQGAREHTEAFF.

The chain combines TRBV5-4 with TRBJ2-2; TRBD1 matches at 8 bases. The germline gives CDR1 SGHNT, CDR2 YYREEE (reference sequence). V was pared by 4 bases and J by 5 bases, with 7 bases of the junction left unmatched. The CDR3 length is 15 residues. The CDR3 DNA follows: TGTGCCAGCAGCCAGGACAGGGCCAAAACCGGGGAGCTGTTTTTT. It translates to CASSQDRAKTGELFF. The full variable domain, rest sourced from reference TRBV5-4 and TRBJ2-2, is ETGVTQSPTHLIKTRGQQVTLRCSSQSGHNTVSWYQQALGQGPQFIFQYYREEENGRGNFPPRFSGLQFPNYSSELNVNALELDDSALYLCASSQDRAKTGELFFGEGSRLTVL.

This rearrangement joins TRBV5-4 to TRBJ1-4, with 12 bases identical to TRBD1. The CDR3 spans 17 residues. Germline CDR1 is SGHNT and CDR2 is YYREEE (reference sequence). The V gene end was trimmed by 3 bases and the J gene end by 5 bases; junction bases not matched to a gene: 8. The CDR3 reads CASSSGTGGMRNEKLFF. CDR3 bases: TGTGCCAGCAGCTCTGGGACAGGGGGCATGAGGAATGAAAAACTGTTTTTT. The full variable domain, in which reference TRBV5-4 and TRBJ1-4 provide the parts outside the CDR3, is ETGVTQSPTHLIKTRGQQVTLRCSSQSGHNTVSWYQQALGQGPQFIFQYYREEENGRGNFPPRFSGLQFPNYSSELNVNALELDDSALYLCASSSGTGGMRNEKLFFGSGTQLSVL.

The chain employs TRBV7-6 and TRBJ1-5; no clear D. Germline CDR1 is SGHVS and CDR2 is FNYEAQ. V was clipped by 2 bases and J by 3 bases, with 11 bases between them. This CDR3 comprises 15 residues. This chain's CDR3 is CASSLRATPNQPQHF. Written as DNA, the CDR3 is TGTGCCAGCAGCTTACGAGCTACACCCAATCAGCCCCAGCATTTT.

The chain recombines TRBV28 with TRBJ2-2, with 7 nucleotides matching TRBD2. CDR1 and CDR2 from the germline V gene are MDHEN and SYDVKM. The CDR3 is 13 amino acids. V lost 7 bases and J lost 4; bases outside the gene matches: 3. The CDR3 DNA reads TGTGCCAGCACTAGCGGCGCCACCGGGGAGCTGTTTTTT. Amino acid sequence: CASTSGATGELFF.

The CDR3: CASSESRRYNEQFF. CDR3 coding DNA: TGCGCCAGCAGTGAGTCGAGACGTTACAATGAGCAGTTCTTC. The chain links TRBV10-2 to TRBJ2-1; D is unresolved. The CDR3 consists of 14 residues. Trimming left V 0 bases short and J 4 bases short, with 7 bases between. Germline V gives CDR1 WSHSY, CDR2 SAAADI.